The clone carrying this T cell receptor (beta chain) was found many times. Its antigen remains unidentified. Samples came from axillary lymph nodes draining the breast cancer. The CDR3 runs to 15 residues. V was clipped by 4 bases and J by 7 bases; unmatched bases: 7. The germline V gene has CDR1 SEHNR and CDR2 FQNEAQ (reference sequence). The data were taken from a study of breast tumors, draining lymph nodes, adjacent tissues. Study-level findings and limits: Most tumor T cells seemingly derive from lymph node, then expand in tumor. Tumor repertoires ranked between lymph nodes and nontumor tissue in diversity, with V and J gene preferences. Luminal-like breast cancer showed significantly higher tumor–nontumor repertoire similarity than basal-like.

TCRdb re-called the multiplex PCR reads through MiXCR, storing one row per CDR3 protein. The sample lists nearly 200,000 distinct CDR3 sequences, 31% occurring once. Source material: axillary lymph node tissue. This TCR came from a female donor with breast cancer. Some clones in this sample may be carry-over from other donors' samples. The chain recombines TRBV7-9 with TRBJ1-6, with 7 bases identical to TRBD1. The DNA for the CDR3 is TGTGCCAGCAGCTCAAGACAGGGAGTAAATTCACCCCTCCACTTT. It codes for CASSSRQGVNSPLHF. The variable domain in full, completed from reference TRBV7-9 and TRBJ1-6, reads DTGVSQNPRHKITKRGQNVTFRCDPISEHNRLYWYRQTLGQGPEFLTYFQNEAQLEKSRLLSDRFSAERPKGSFSTLEIQRTEQGDSAMYLCASSSRQGVNSPLHFGNGTRLTVT.